Included here is one T cell receptor (beta chain) sequence, with context. V was shortened by 0 bases and J by 9 bases, with 21 bases between the two germline ends. Germline CDR1 DFQATT, CDR2 SNEGSKA (reference sequence). This CDR3 has 16 residues. This sample was taken from a study of T cells in Graves' hyperthyroidism and ophthalmopathy. Template material for amplifying TCR beta CDR3 regions consisted of RNA transcripts. Researchers ran a first-round RT-PCR on the TCR CDR3 using the HTBI primer set. Via MiXCR, TCRdb re-called the multiplex PCR reads, giving one row per CDR3 protein. The sample lists more than 300,000 distinct CDR3 sequences, 14% occurring once. Stable hyperthyroidism: no ophthalmopathy progression over 18 months of follow-up.

The rearrangement links TRBV20-1 to TRBJ2-1; no clear D. Input material: blood. This sequence was found in a woman aged 25 to 39 with Graves' hyperthyroidism. The CDR3 DNA sequence: TGCAGTGCTAGAGATCATTTGGCCTTACGGCTGGGTGAGCAGTTCTTC. Its translation is CSARDHLALRLGEQFF.